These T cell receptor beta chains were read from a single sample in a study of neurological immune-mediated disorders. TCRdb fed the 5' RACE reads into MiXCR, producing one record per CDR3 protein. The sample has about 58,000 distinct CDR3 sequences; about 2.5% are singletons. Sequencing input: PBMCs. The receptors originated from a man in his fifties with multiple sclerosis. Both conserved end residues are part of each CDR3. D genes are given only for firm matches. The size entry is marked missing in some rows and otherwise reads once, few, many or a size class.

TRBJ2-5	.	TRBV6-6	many	TGTGCCAGCAGTTTTTCCAACGGACAAGAGACCCAGTACTTC	CASSFSNGQETQYF
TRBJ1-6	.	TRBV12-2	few	TGTGCAAGTCGCTTAGCCCCCACTCAATTCAGGGGTTTTAATTCACCCCTCCACTTT	CASRLAPTQFRGFNSPLHF
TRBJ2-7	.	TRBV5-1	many	TGCGCCAGCAGCTTGGACTACTACGAGCAGTACTTC	CASSLDYYEQYF
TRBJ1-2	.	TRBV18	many	TGTGCCAGCTCACCGGACCGACAGCATGGCTACACCTTC	CASSPDRQHGYTF
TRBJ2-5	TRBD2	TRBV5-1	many	TGCGCCAGCAATGAGCGGGGGAACCAAGAGACCCAGTACTTC	CASNERGNQETQYF
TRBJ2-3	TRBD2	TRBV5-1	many	TGCGCCAGCAGCCGTACAGCGGGGTGGAGTTCAGATACGCAGTATTTT	CASSRTAGWSSDTQYF
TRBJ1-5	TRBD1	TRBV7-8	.	TGTGCCAGCAGCAGCCGACAGGGTCCCGTAGAGCACCAGCATTTT	CASSSRQGPVEHQHF
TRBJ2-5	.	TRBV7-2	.	TGTGCCAGCAGCTCCCTCCAGAGACAAGAGACCCAGTACTTC	CASSSLQRQETQYF
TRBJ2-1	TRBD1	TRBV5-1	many	TGCGCCAGCAGCCCTGGGACAGGGGACAATGAGCAGTTCTTC	CASSPGTGDNEQFF
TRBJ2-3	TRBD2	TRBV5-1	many	TGCGCCAGCAGCTTGTGGACTAGCGGGGGAGATACGCAGTATTTT	CASSLWTSGGDTQYF
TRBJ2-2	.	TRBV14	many	TGTGCCAGCAGACCGGACGGAGCGAACACCGGGGAGCTGTTTTTT	CASRPDGANTGELFF
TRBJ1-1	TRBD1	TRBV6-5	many	TGTGCCAGTAGGGCTGACAGGGCGAGTACTGAAGCTTTCTTT	CASRADRASTEAFF
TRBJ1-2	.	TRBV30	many	TGTGCCTGGAGTAGGTCTAATGTTGGCTACACCTTC	CAWSRSNVGYTF
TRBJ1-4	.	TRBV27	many	TGTGCCAGCAGTTTACTGGGGAGGGAAAAACTGTTTTTT	CASSLLGREKLFF
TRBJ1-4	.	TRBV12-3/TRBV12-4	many	TGTGCCAGCAGTTTTTGGCTATCAAATGAAAAACTGTTTTTT	CASSFWLSNEKLFF
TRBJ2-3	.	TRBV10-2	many	TGCGCCAGCAAGGAAGGGGGTACGCAGTATTTT	CASKEGGTQYF
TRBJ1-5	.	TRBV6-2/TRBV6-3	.	TGTGCCAGCAGTTACCCCGGAAATAGCAATCAGCCCCAGCATTTT	CASSYPGNSNQPQHF
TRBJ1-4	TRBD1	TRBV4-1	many	TGCGCCAGCAGCCAAGATGGGACAGGGGGCCGTGGTGAAAAACTGTTTTTT	CASSQDGTGGRGEKLFF
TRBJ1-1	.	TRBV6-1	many	TGTGCCAGCTCCCGGCTCATGAACACTGAAGCTTTCTTT	CASSRLMNTEAFF
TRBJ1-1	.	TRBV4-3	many	TGCGCCAGCAGCCGTAGCTTCCAGCCAACCACTGAAGCTTTCTTT	CASSRSFQPTTEAFF
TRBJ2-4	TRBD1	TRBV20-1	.	TGCAGTGCGCCTCCGGGACAGGGGATAAACATTCAGTACTTC	CSAPPGQGINIQYF
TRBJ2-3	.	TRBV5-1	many	TGCGCCAGCAGCTCCAGGGATTCCACAGATACGCAGTATTTT	CASSSRDSTDTQYF
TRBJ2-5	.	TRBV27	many	TGTGCCAGCAGTTCACGACAGCTGCAAGAGACCCAGTACTTC	CASSSRQLQETQYF
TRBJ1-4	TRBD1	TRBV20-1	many	TGCAGTGCTCATGACAGGGGTGGTGAAAAACTGTTTTTT	CSAHDRGGEKLFF
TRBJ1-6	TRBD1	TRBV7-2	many	TGTGCCAGCCGCCTGGGACAGGGTAATTCACCCCTCCACTTT	CASRLGQGNSPLHF
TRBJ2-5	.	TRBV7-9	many	TGTGCCAGCAGCCCCGCCCTTTCCGGGACCCAGTACTTC	CASSPALSGTQYF
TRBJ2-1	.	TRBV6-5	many	TGTGCCAGCAGTTCCTCCCTTAGGGCGGATGAGCAGTTCTTC	CASSSSLRADEQFF
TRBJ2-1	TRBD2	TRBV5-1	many	TGCGCCAGCAGCCCCTTGACTAGCGGGGGGGAGCAGTTCTTC	CASSPLTSGGEQFF
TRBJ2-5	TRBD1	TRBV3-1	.	TGTGCCAGCAGCAGGGGGCAACAAGAGACCCAGTACTTC	CASSRGQQETQYF
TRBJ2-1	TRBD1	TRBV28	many	TGTGCCAGCAGTACACCAGGGGGCGCGGATGAGCAGTTCTTC	CASSTPGGADEQFF
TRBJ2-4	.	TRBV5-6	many	TGTGCCAGCAGCTTGGGGGCCATCGCAAACATTCAGTACTTC	CASSLGAIANIQYF
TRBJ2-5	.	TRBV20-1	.	TGCAGTGCTAGGCGCTTGGGGGCCACCTCCTTGGGGGAGACCCAGTACTTC	CSARRLGATSLGETQYF
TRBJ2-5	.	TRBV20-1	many	TGCAGTGCTAGAGTTCCGGGGGCGGGGGAGACCCAGTACTTC	CSARVPGAGETQYF
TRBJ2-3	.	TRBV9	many	TGTGCCAGCAGCGACCTCCCCGGTGGAGATACGCAGTATTTT	CASSDLPGGDTQYF
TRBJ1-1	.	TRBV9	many	TGTGCCAGCAGCGTCATGGGGACTGAAGCTTTCTTT	CASSVMGTEAFF
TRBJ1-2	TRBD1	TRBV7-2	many	TGTGCCAGCAGCCGGGACAGGAGGAGTGGCTACACCTTC	CASSRDRRSGYTF
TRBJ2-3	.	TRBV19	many	TGTGCCGCCGGGACAACCAGCACAGATACGCAGTATTTT	CAAGTTSTDTQYF
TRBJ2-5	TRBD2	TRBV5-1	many	TGCGCCAGCAGCGAGGGACTAGCGGCCCAGCGGGAGACCCAGTACTTC	CASSEGLAAQRETQYF
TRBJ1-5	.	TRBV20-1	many	TGCAGTGGAGCATTGGGCAATCAGCCCCAGCATTTT	CSGALGNQPQHF
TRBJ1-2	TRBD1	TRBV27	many	TGTGCCAGCAGTTTAAAAGGGACAGGGTGGGGCTACACCTTC	CASSLKGTGWGYTF
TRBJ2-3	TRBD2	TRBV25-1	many	TGTGCCAGCAGTGTAGGACTAGGGGCAGATACGCAGTATTTT	CASSVGLGADTQYF
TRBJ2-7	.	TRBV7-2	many	TGTGCCAGCAGCCCTAGACGCTACTACGAGCAGTACTTC	CASSPRRYYEQYF
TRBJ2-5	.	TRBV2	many	TGTGCCAGCAGTGTCCTAGCGTCCGAGGCGACCCAGTACTTC	CASSVLASEATQYF
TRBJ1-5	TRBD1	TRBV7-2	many	TGTGCCAGCAGCTTAGATGGACAGGGTCTCAATCAGCCCCAGCATTTT	CASSLDGQGLNQPQHF
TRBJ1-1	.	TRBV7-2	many	TGTGCCAGCAGCCCCGTCGGGCCTGAAGCTTTCTTT	CASSPVGPEAFF
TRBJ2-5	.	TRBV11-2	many	TGTGCCAGCAGCTTAGAAGCAGTCCTGGGGGAGACCCAGTACTTC	CASSLEAVLGETQYF
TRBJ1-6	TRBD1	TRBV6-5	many	TGTGCCAGCAGCCGGGACAGGGGATATTCACCCCTCCACTTT	CASSRDRGYSPLHF
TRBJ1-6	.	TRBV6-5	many	TGTGCCAGCAAACGGACGGACCCCCTCCACTTT	CASKRTDPLHF
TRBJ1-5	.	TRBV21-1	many	TGTGCCAGCAGCAAAGGCAGAACCTTTAATCAGCCCCAGCATTTT	CASSKGRTFNQPQHF
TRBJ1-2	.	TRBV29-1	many	TGCAGCATTACTGGGATGAACTATGGCTACACCTTC	CSITGMNYGYTF
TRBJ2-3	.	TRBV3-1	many	TGTGCCAGCAGCCACCTCGGGTCAGCATGGGGCACAGATACGCAGTATTTT	CASSHLGSAWGTDTQYF
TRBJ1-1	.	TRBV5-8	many	TGTGCCAGCAGCATTACCGGACAGCGCTACACTGAAGCTTTCTTT	CASSITGQRYTEAFF
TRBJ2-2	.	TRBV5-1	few	TGCGCCAGCAGCTTGGCAGGAGCGAACACCGGGGAGCTGTTTTTT	CASSLAGANTGELFF
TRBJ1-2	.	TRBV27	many	TGTGCCAGCAGTCTCTATGGCTACACCTTC	CASSLYGYTF
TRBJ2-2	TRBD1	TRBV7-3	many	TGTGCCAGCAGCTGGGGGACAGGAACGAACACCGGGGAGCTGTTTTTT	CASSWGTGTNTGELFF